These T cell receptor beta chains were read from a single sample in a study of CD8 T cells in Susac syndrome. A single record per CDR3 protein comes from TCRdb applying MiXCR to the immunoSEQ multiplex PCR reads. The data contain around 150,000 distinct CDR3 sequences, 90% to 95% of them seen just once; the ten biggest clones take up over 0.1%. The sample taken for sequencing was CD4+ T cells from PBMCs. The receptors shown here come from a human donor with multiple sclerosis. Both conserved end residues are part of each CDR3. A D gene is named only where the DNA matches it firmly. The size field is filled for only some rows; it gives once, few, many or a size class.

-,TRBJ2-5,TRBV20-1,-,TGCAGTGCCATACTCCAGGAGGACATAAAGTACTTC,CSAILQEDIKYF
-,TRBJ2-1,TRBV7-9,-,TGTGCCAGCAGCTTAAAAGTTAGCGGTGAGCAGTTCTTC,CASSLKVSGEQFF
-,TRBJ1-2,TRBV7-6,-,TGTGCCAGCAGCCAGGGGTTTAACTATGGCTACACCTTC,CASSQGFNYGYTF
-,TRBJ2-7,TRBV20-1,TRBD2,TGCAGTGCTTACTACCTAGCGGGAGGTAGTTTAGAGTACGAGCAGTACTTC,CSAYYLAGGSLEYEQYF
once,TRBJ2-2,TRBV7-2,-,TGTGCCAGCAGCTTTCCCGGGGAGCTGTTTTTT,CASSFPGELFF
-,TRBJ2-7,TRBV5-6,-,TGTGCCAGCAGCTTTCCCCGGGGGACATCAAACTACGAGCAGTACTTC,CASSFPRGTSNYEQYF
-,TRBJ2-3,TRBV6-2/TRBV6-3,TRBD2,TGTGCCAGCAGTTACTTCGTCGCCAGCGGGGGATACTCTAGCACAGATACGCAGTATTTT,CASSYFVASGGYSSTDTQYF
-,TRBJ1-5,TRBV29-1,TRBD1,TGCAGCGTCGGGACAGCTAATCAGCCCCAGCATTTT,CSVGTANQPQHF
-,TRBJ2-7,TRBV20-1,-,TGCAGTGCTTTCAACGTCGGATACGAGCAGTACTTC,CSAFNVGYEQYF
-,TRBJ2-3,TRBV20-1,-,TGCAGTGCTAGTTCAGGACCAGATACGCAGTATTTT,CSASSGPDTQYF
once,TRBJ1-1,TRBV5-1,-,TGCGCCAGCAGCTTGAAGGATGTGAACACTGAAGCTTTCTTT,CASSLKDVNTEAFF
-,TRBJ1-1,TRBV12-3/TRBV12-4,-,TGTGCCAGCAGCCTAGCTAAAGGGCGCCCTGAAGCTTTCTTT,CASSLAKGRPEAFF
-,TRBJ2-7,TRBV5-1,TRBD1,TGCGCCAGCAGCCCGGGACAGGGAGGTGGAGCAGGCGAGCAGTACTTC,CASSPGQGGGAGEQYF
-,TRBJ1-6,TRBV27,-,TGTGCCGCGTGGGACCCACGGGGTGATAATTCACCCCTCCACTTT,CAAWDPRGDNSPLHF
-,TRBJ2-3,TRBV7-8,TRBD2,TGTGCCAGCAGCTTTGTCGGCGGGGGAGGGGATACGCAGTATTTT,CASSFVGGGGDTQYF
-,TRBJ1-3,TRBV5-1,-,TGCGCCAGCAGCTTGGGACAGGCGAACACCATATATTTT,CASSLGQANTIYF
-,TRBJ2-4,TRBV15,-,TGTGCCACCAGCAGATCCCCTGGGACTGCTACAGCCAAAAACATTCAGTACTTC,CATSRSPGTATAKNIQYF
-,TRBJ2-5,TRBV20-1,TRBD2,TGCAGTGCTACCCCCGTTTGGGGCGGGGGGGGACAAGAGACCCAGTACTTC,CSATPVWGGGGQETQYF
-,TRBJ1-1,TRBV30,-,TGTGCCTGGAGTACGGGACCACGGAAGACTGAAGCTTTCTTT,CAWSTGPRKTEAFF
-,TRBJ2-3,TRBV3-1,-,TGTGCCAGCAGTCAAAGTAAGTCCACAGATACGCAGTATTTT,CASSQSKSTDTQYF
-,TRBJ2-3,TRBV7-9,-,TGTGCCAGCAGCTTAGCTGTGGATACGCAGTATTTT,CASSLAVDTQYF
-,TRBJ1-5,TRBV7-9,TRBD1,TGTGCCAGCTCAACCTGGGACAGTCGTAGCAATCAGCCCCAGCATTTT,CASSTWDSRSNQPQHF
-,TRBJ2-5,TRBV20-1,-,TGCAGTGCCAAAAGCACGGCTAATCGGGAGACCCAGTACTTC,CSAKSTANRETQYF
-,TRBJ2-7,TRBV7-3,TRBD1,TGTGCCAGCAGCGCCCTGACAGGGGAGGAGCAGTACTTC,CASSALTGEEQYF
-,TRBJ1-1,TRBV27,-,TGTGCCAGCAGTTTATTAACGTCAGGGGCCATGAACACTGAAGCTTTCTTT,CASSLLTSGAMNTEAFF
-,TRBJ1-1,TRBV20-1,-,TGCAGTGCTAGGGTGACAGGAGGAGGGAACACTGAAGCTTTCTTT,CSARVTGGGNTEAFF
-,TRBJ1-1,TRBV29-1,TRBD1,TGCAGCGTGACCGTCGGGACAGACCCCACTGAAGCTTTCTTT,CSVTVGTDPTEAFF
-,TRBJ1-5,TRBV5-1,-,TGCGCCAGCAGCGTCGGGACCGCTTCTAATCAGCCCCAGCATTTT,CASSVGTASNQPQHF